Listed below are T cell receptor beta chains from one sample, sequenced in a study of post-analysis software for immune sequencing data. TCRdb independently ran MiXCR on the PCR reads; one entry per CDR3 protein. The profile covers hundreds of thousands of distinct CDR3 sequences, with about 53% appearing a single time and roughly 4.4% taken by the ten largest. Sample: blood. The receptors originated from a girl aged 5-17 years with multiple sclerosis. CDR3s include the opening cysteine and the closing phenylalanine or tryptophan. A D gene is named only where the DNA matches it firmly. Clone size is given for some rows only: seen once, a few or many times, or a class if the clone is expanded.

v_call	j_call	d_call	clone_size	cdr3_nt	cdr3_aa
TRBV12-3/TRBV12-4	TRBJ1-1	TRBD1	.	TGTGCCAGTAGATCAAACAGGGGGCAGGACACTGAAGCTTTCTTT	CASRSNRGQDTEAFF
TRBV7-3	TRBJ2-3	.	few	TGTGCCAGCAGTGGGAGGGGGTCCCAGGCAGATACGCAGTATTTT	CASSGRGSQADTQYF
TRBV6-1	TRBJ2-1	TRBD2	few	TGTGCCAGCAGCACCGCCTCCCTAGCGGGAACAACTCATGAGCAGTTCTTC	CASSTASLAGTTHEQFF
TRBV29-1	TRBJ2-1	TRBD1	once	TGCAGCTTGCAGGGACAGTCCTACAATGAGCAGTTCTTC	CSLQGQSYNEQFF
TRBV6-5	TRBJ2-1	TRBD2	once	TGTGCCAGCAGTTACTCGAAGTCTAGCGGGGGCAATGAGCAGTTCTTC	CASSYSKSSGGNEQFF
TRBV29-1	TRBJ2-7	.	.	TGCAGCGTTGAAGATCGACATGAGGGGTACTACGAGCAGTACTTC	CSVEDRHEGYYEQYF
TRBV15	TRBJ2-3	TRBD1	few	TGTGCCACCAGGACCCGGGACAGCTACACAGATACGCAGTATTTT	CATRTRDSYTDTQYF
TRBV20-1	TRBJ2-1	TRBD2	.	TGCAGTGCTAGAATGGGCGGGGGGATATACAATGAGCAGTTCTTC	CSARMGGGIYNEQFF
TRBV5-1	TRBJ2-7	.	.	TGCGCCAGCAGCTGGTCGGGTCTCAGGGACGAGCAGTACTTC	CASSWSGLRDEQYF
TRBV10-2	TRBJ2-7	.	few	TGCGCCAGCAGTGAAGACACCTTCGGCGAGCAGTACTTC	CASSEDTFGEQYF
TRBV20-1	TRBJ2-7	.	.	TGCAGTGCTAGAGATTTTCCGGTCGATGCCCAGGTCTACGAGCAGTACTTC	CSARDFPVDAQVYEQYF
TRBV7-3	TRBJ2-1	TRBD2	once	TGTGCCAGCAGCTCCAACGGACTAGGGCATGAGCAGTTCTTC	CASSSNGLGHEQFF
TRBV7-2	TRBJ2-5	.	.	TGTGCCAGCAGCTCACGCCGTTGGAGGAGCGCCCACGGAGACCAAGAGACCCAGTACTTC	CASSSRRWRSAHGDQETQYF
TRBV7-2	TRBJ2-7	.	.	TGTGCCAGCAGCTTAGCTCCGGGGGGCCACGAGCAGTACTTC	CASSLAPGGHEQYF
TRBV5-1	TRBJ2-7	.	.	TGCGCCAGCAGGGAGGAGGGCCCGCCTGACGAGCAGTACTTC	CASREEGPPDEQYF
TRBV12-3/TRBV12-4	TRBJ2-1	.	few	TGTGCCAGCAGCCGGGTCGGCTCCTACAATGAGCAGTTCTTC	CASSRVGSYNEQFF
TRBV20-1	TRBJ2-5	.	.	TGCAGTGCTAGAGATTTGGGCCTCGGAGAGACCCAGTACTTC	CSARDLGLGETQYF
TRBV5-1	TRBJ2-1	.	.	TGCGCCAGCAGGCCTGACAGGATCCCAGGTGAGCAGTTCTTC	CASRPDRIPGEQFF
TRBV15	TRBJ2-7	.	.	TGTGCCACCAGCAGACCGAGAGTTCACGAGCAGTACTTC	CATSRPRVHEQYF
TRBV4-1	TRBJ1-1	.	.	TGCGCCAGCAGCCAAGAATATGGGGGAGGGGCTGAAGCTTTCTTT	CASSQEYGGGAEAFF
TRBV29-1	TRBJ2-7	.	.	TGCAGCGTTGAAGAAAACAGGGCCGACTCCTACGAGCAGTACTTC	CSVEENRADSYEQYF
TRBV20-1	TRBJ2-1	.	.	TGCAGTGCTAGAGATAATTCCAGGGACAATGAGCAGTTCTTC	CSARDNSRDNEQFF
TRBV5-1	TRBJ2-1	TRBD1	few	TGCGCCAGCAGCTCTTACAGGGGGCTGGAGGAGTACAATGAGCAGTTCTTC	CASSSYRGLEEYNEQFF
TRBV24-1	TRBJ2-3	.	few	TGTGCCACCAGTGTGACAGGACCTAGCACAGATACGCAGTATTTT	CATSVTGPSTDTQYF
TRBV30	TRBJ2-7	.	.	TGTGCCTGGAGTGTTGGTTACGAGCAGTACTTC	CAWSVGYEQYF
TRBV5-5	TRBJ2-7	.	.	TGTGCCAGCAGCCCTGTTCTGACTAGGAGTAGCTACGAGCAGTACTTC	CASSPVLTRSSYEQYF
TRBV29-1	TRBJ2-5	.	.	TGCAGCGGAGTGCCCGCGGGGACGGAGACCCAGTACTTC	CSGVPAGTETQYF
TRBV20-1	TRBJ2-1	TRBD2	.	TGCAGTGCTATTGGGCTAGCGGGAGATCGGCAGTTCTTC	CSAIGLAGDRQFF
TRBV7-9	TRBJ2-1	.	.	TGTGCCAGCAGCTTAGGCGACGGACACAATGAGCAGTTCTTC	CASSLGDGHNEQFF
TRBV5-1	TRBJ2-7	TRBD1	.	TGCGCCAGCAGCTTGGCAAACCGGGACAGGGCGGGCGAGCAGTACTTC	CASSLANRDRAGEQYF
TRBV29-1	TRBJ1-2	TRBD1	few	TGCAGCGTGGGGGGACAGGGTGCCCCCCACTATGGCTACACCTTC	CSVGGQGAPHYGYTF
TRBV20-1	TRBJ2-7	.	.	TGCGGTGCTCGAGACTTGGCTCAAGCCTACGAGCAGTACTTC	CGARDLAQAYEQYF
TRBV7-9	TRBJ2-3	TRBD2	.	TGTGCCAGCAGCTTGGGCCCTAGCGGGAGTCGGACAGATACGCAGTATTTT	CASSLGPSGSRTDTQYF
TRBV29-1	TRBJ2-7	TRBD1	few	TGCAGCGTTGCCCGGACAGGGGCCTACGAGCAGTACTTC	CSVARTGAYEQYF
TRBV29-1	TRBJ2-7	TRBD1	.	TGCAGCGTTGAAACCGGGACAGCCCTCTCCTACGAGCAGTACTTC	CSVETGTALSYEQYF
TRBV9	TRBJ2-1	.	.	TGTGCCAGCAGCGTAGGCTATGAGCAGTTCTTC	CASSVGYEQFF
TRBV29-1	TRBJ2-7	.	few	TGCAGCGTTGAATTTGTTGCGAGGGGCGAGCAGTACTTC	CSVEFVARGEQYF
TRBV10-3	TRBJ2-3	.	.	TGTGCCATTCAAGGATCTAGCACAGATACGCAGTATTTT	CAIQGSSTDTQYF
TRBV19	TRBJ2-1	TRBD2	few	TGTGCCAGTACTAAGACTAGCGGACAGTACAATGAGCAGTTCTTC	CASTKTSGQYNEQFF
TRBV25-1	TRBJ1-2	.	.	TGTGCCAGCAGTGAATCTTCTGGCTACACCTTC	CASSESSGYTF
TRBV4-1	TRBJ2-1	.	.	TGCGCCAGCAGCCAAGATGGCACGGCGCGGGAGCAGTTCTTC	CASSQDGTAREQFF
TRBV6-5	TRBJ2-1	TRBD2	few	TGTGCCAGCAGCCTTGGGACTAGCGACTACAATGAGCAGTTCTTC	CASSLGTSDYNEQFF
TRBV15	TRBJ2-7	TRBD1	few	TGTGCCACCAGCAGTCGGGACAGGGACGAGCAGTACTTC	CATSSRDRDEQYF
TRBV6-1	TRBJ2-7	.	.	TGTGCCAGCACCGGACCCCAGGGATCCTACGAGCAGTACTTC	CASTGPQGSYEQYF
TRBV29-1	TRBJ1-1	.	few	TGCAGCGTTGCGGGCAGGGTCGGCACTGAAGCTTTCTTT	CSVAGRVGTEAFF
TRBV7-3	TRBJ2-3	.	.	TGTGTCAGCAATAAGGGCACAGATACGCAGTATTTT	CVSNKGTDTQYF